These T cell receptor beta chains were read from a single sample in a study of CD8 T cells in Susac syndrome. TCRdb redid the calling of the immunoSEQ multiplex PCR reads with MiXCR, one entry per CDR3 protein. The sample lists approximately 180,000 distinct CDR3 sequences, 90% to 95% seen once, with about 0.1% in the top ten. The sequencing sample was made of CD4+ T cells from PBMCs. The receptor source for this set is a human donor with Susac syndrome. Each CDR3 is given with its conserved first and last residue. A D gene is named only where the DNA matches it firmly. Some rows mark clone size as missing; the rest say once, few, many or name a class of expanded clone.

>TRBJ2-5|NA|TRBV5-1|NA
CASSLEGMDGETQYF
TGCGCCAGCAGCTTGGAGGGGATGGACGGGGAAACCCAGTACTTC
>TRBJ2-7|NA|TRBV4-1|NA
CASSQVAGQSSYEQYF
TGCGCCAGCAGCCAAGTAGCAGGGCAGAGCTCCTACGAGCAGTACTTC
>TRBJ2-7|TRBD1|TRBV28|once
CASSLSDRAYEQYF
TGTGCCAGCAGTTTATCGGACAGGGCCTACGAGCAGTACTTC
>TRBJ2-7|TRBD2|TRBV20-1|once
CSASTSGAPYEQYF
TGCAGTGCTAGTACTAGCGGTGCCCCCTACGAGCAGTACTTC
>TRBJ2-3|NA|TRBV7-2|NA
CASSLERTEYF
TGTGCCAGCAGCTTAGAGCGGACGGAGTATTTT
>TRBJ2-7|NA|TRBV5-1|NA
CASSLAGGITYEQYF
TGCGCCAGCAGCTTGGCCGGGGGAATAACCTACGAGCAGTACTTC
>TRBJ2-7|NA|TRBV5-1|NA
CASSLGSGHSYEQYF
TGCGCCAGCAGCTTGGGAAGCGGGCACTCCTACGAGCAGTACTTC
>TRBJ2-1|TRBD2|TRBV20-1|NA
CSGGTSLKYNEQFF
TGCAGTGGAGGGACTAGTCTCAAATACAATGAGCAGTTCTTC
>TRBJ2-7|NA|TRBV3-1|NA
CASSQVGRGFTYEQYF
TGTGCCAGCAGCCAAGTAGGAAGAGGATTTACCTACGAGCAGTACTTC
>TRBJ2-7|NA|TRBV2|NA
CASRIGTGGPEQYF
TGTGCCAGCCGGATAGGGACCGGGGGCCCCGAGCAGTACTTC
>TRBJ2-2|NA|TRBV7-2|NA
CASSLVQGGTGELFF
TGTGCCAGCAGCTTAGTCCAGGGGGGGACCGGGGAGCTGTTTTTT
>TRBJ2-7|NA|TRBV20-1|NA
CSASAGLVHEQYF
TGCAGTGCTAGTGCAGGGTTAGTCCACGAGCAGTACTTC
>TRBJ2-1|NA|TRBV20-1|NA
CSARSRRVVIGEQFF
TGCAGTGCTAGATCTCGCAGGGTGGTTATCGGTGAGCAGTTCTTC
>TRBJ2-1|NA|TRBV6-2/TRBV6-3|NA
CASGTDRISYNEQFF
TGTGCCAGCGGAACAGACCGAATATCCTACAATGAGCAGTTCTTC
>TRBJ1-1|TRBD1|TRBV20-1|NA
CSADREVNTEAFF
TGCAGTGCGGACAGGGAAGTGAACACTGAAGCTTTCTTT
>TRBJ2-1|TRBD1|TRBV18|NA
CASSSGGYNEQFF
TGTGCCAGCTCATCAGGGGGCTACAATGAGCAGTTCTTC
>TRBJ1-1|NA|TRBV2|NA
CASSETREAFF
TGTGCCAGCAGTGAAACCCGTGAAGCTTTCTTT
>TRBJ2-7|TRBD2|TRBV5-1|NA
CASSLLLTSGGNREQYF
TGCGCCAGCAGCTTACTGCTAACTAGCGGGGGAAATCGCGAGCAGTACTTC
>TRBJ1-1|NA|TRBV30|NA
CALDNGSTEAFF
TGTGCCTTGGATAACGGGAGCACTGAAGCTTTCTTT
>TRBJ2-1|TRBD2|TRBV10-3|NA
CAISISLAGELEQFF
TGTGCCATCAGTATTTCACTAGCGGGAGAGCTTGAGCAGTTCTTC
>TRBJ2-7|NA|TRBV30|NA
CAWSRVYEQYF
TGTGCCTGGTCACGGGTCTACGAGCAGTACTTC
>TRBJ1-1|TRBD1|TRBV15|NA
CATSKEFGGTANTEAFF
TGTGCCACCAGCAAGGAATTTGGCGGGACAGCGAACACTGAAGCTTTCTTT
>TRBJ2-1|NA|TRBV20-1|NA
CSAKALAYNEQFF
TGCAGTGCTAAAGCGTTAGCGTACAATGAGCAGTTCTTC
>TRBJ2-2|TRBD1|TRBV9|NA
CASSVSPTGYDGELFF
TGTGCCAGCAGCGTATCCCCGACAGGGTACGACGGGGAGCTGTTTTTT
>TRBJ1-2|NA|TRBV28|NA
CASTIQGNYGYTF
TGTGCCAGCACCATACAGGGTAACTATGGCTACACCTTC
>TRBJ2-1|NA|TRBV28|NA
CAWMSSYNEQFF
TGTGCCTGGATGAGCTCCTACAATGAGCAGTTCTTC
>TRBJ2-7|NA|TRBV20-1|NA
CSARDLTSRTYEQYF
TGCAGTGCTAGAGATCTTACTAGCCGAACCTACGAGCAGTACTTC
>TRBJ2-7|TRBD2|TRBV27|NA
CASSFGSGGEQYF
TGTGCCAGCAGTTTTGGCAGCGGGGGCGAGCAGTACTTC
>TRBJ2-1|TRBD2|TRBV19|NA
CASNSGRRTYNEQFF
TGTGCCAGTAATAGCGGGAGGCGCACCTACAATGAGCAGTTCTTC
>TRBJ2-7|TRBD1|TRBV28|NA
CASRTPHGTGGDEQYF
TGTGCCAGCAGAACACCGCACGGGACAGGAGGCGACGAGCAGTACTTC
>TRBJ2-2|TRBD2|TRBV19|NA
CASNAAGNTGELSF
TGTGCCAGTAATGCAGCGGGAAACACCGGGGAGCTGTCTTTT